A selection of T cell receptor beta chains follows, all from one sample in a study of T cells in Graves' hyperthyroidism and ophthalmopathy. TCRdb re-called the multiplex PCR reads through MiXCR, storing one row per CDR3 protein. The sample shows fewer than 250,000 distinct CDR3 sequences, roughly 17% of them seen only once. The specimen sequenced was blood. All receptors come from a woman under 30 with Graves' ophthalmopathy. Both conserved end residues are part of each CDR3. Each record gives: J gene, D gene, V gene, clone size, CDR3 protein, CDR3 DNA. The D gene is left open where the match is weak. A row's size may be missing; if present it is once, few, many or a size class.

TRBJ2-3 TRBD2 TRBV7-9 many CASSPKGSLADSRDTQYF TGTGCCAGCAGCCCCAAAGGGAGTCTAGCGGATTCACGGGATACGCAGTATTTT
TRBJ1-2 - TRBV18 many CASSPRGAANYGYTF TGTGCCAGCTCCCCTCGGGGGGCCGCTAACTATGGCTACACCTTC
TRBJ2-7 TRBD1 TRBV19 many CASSIAAGGANGRAYEQYF TGTGCCAGTAGTATAGCGGCAGGGGGCGCGAATGGCCGCGCCTACGAGCAGTACTTC
TRBJ1-2 - TRBV3-1 many CASSQVGDGYTF TGTGCCAGCAGCCAAGTAGGGGATGGCTACACCTTC
TRBJ1-2 - TRBV28 many CASSFWDGLDGYTF TGTGCCAGCAGTTTTTGGGACGGGCTTGACGGCTACACCTTC
TRBJ1-6 - TRBV9 few CASSVVQGNSPLHF TGTGCCAGCAGCGTAGTACAGGGTAATTCACCCCTCCACTTT
TRBJ2-7 - TRBV29-1 many CSVEDRQSRSSYEQYF TGCAGCGTTGAGGATCGACAGAGTAGGAGCTCCTACGAGCAGTACTTC
TRBJ1-6 TRBD1 TRBV5-4 - CASSLGTGDPYNSPLHF TGTGCCAGCAGCCTCGGGACAGGGGACCCCTATAATTCACCCCTCCACTTT
TRBJ2-7 - TRBV6-5 many CASSYRQVISYEQYF TGTGCCAGCAGTTACCGACAGGTGATCTCCTACGAGCAGTACTTC
TRBJ2-5 - TRBV28 many CAISGETQYF TGTGCCATCAGCGGCGAGACCCAGTACTTC
TRBJ2-7 TRBD1 TRBV6-1 many CASSPDRISYEQYF TGTGCCAGCAGCCCGGACAGGATATCCTACGAGCAGTACTTC
TRBJ1-2 - TRBV6-1 many CASSAYRVRDGYTF TGTGCCAGCAGTGCCTACAGGGTCCGGGATGGCTACACCTTC
TRBJ1-6 - TRBV2 many CASLRDRNSPLHF TGTGCCAGCCTTCGTGACAGGAATTCACCCCTCCACTTT
TRBJ2-2 - TRBV3-1 many CASSQALLNTGELFF TGTGCCAGCAGCCAAGCCCTTTTGAACACCGGGGAGCTGTTTTTT
TRBJ2-1 TRBD2 TRBV4-1 - CASSQDRIAGEQFF TGCGCCAGCAGCCAAGATCGGATAGCGGGCGAGCAGTTCTTC
TRBJ1-4 - TRBV19 many CASTTTKGGEKLFF TGTGCCAGTACCACGACAAAGGGCGGTGAAAAACTGTTTTTT
TRBJ2-7 - TRBV20-1 - CSASRAAYLYEQYF TGCAGTGCCTCCCGCGCAGCCTACCTCTACGAGCAGTACTTC
TRBJ2-2 TRBD1 TRBV2 many CASRFGTGGTGELFF TGTGCCAGCAGGTTCGGGACAGGGGGCACCGGGGAGCTGTTTTTT
TRBJ2-7 TRBD2 TRBV12-3/TRBV12-4 - CASSWGGYEQYF TGTGCCAGCAGTTGGGGGGGATACGAGCAGTACTTC
TRBJ2-1 TRBD2 TRBV20-1 many CSADPSGSNEQFF TGCAGTGCTGACCCTAGCGGGAGCAATGAGCAGTTCTTC
TRBJ2-3 - TRBV15 many CATSAGFTRVDTQYF TGTGCCACCAGCGCTGGATTCACTCGGGTTGATACGCAGTATTTT
TRBJ2-1 TRBD1 TRBV30 many CAWSVGTGYYNEQFF TGTGCCTGGAGTGTCGGGACAGGGTACTACAATGAGCAGTTCTTC
TRBJ1-5 - TRBV6-1 many CASTCSNQPQHF TGTGCCAGCACCTGTAGCAATCAGCCCCAGCATTTT
TRBJ2-3 - TRBV10-2 many CASSGTPDTQYF TGCGCCAGCAGTGGGACTCCAGATACGCAGTATTTT
TRBJ2-3 - TRBV3-1 many CASSPRPGGLLRADTQYF TGTGCCAGCAGCCCGCGGCCGGGTGGACTCTTGAGGGCAGATACGCAGTATTTT
TRBJ2-5 - TRBV28 many CASPAERYF TGTGCCAGCCCCGCGGAAAGGTACTTC
TRBJ1-2 - TRBV12-5 many CASGPALRVRGYGYTF TGTGCTAGTGGTCCGGCCTTGAGGGTGAGGGGCTATGGCTACACCTTC
TRBJ1-2 - TRBV7-9 many CASSLVPGPINYGYTF TGTGCCAGCAGCTTAGTTCCAGGACCGATAAACTATGGCTACACCTTC
TRBJ1-2 - TRBV7-9 many CASSLAPGPNYGYTF TGTGCCAGCAGCTTAGCGCCAGGGCCTAACTATGGCTACACCTTC
TRBJ1-6 - TRBV28 many CASSFGVGSPLHF TGTGCCAGCAGTTTCGGGGTAGGATCACCCCTCCACTTT
TRBJ2-3 TRBD2 TRBV19 few CATSGSGGAFSRTDTQYF TGTGCCACCTCGGGTAGCGGGGGGGCTTTTTCCCGCACAGATACGCAGTATTTT
TRBJ1-6 - TRBV6-1 many CASSYGPRDSPLHF TGTGCCAGCAGTTACGGGCCAAGGGATTCACCCCTCCACTTT
TRBJ2-1 TRBD2 TRBV29-1 many CSVEGLALTINTYNEQFF TGCAGCGTTGAAGGACTAGCCCTGACGATTAATACCTACAATGAGCAGTTCTTC
TRBJ2-7 - TRBV12-3/TRBV12-4 many CASSSLGGGGYEQYF TGTGCCAGCAGTTCATTAGGAGGTGGGGGCTACGAGCAGTACTTC
TRBJ2-1 TRBD2 TRBV29-1 few CSVSYPGTSGPRHEQFF TGCAGCGTCTCCTACCCCGGGACTAGCGGGCCGCGCCATGAGCAGTTCTTC
TRBJ2-5 - TRBV15 many CATSLSIRETQYF TGTGCCACCAGCCTTAGTATCAGGGAGACCCAGTACTTC
TRBJ2-1 - TRBV11-2 many CASSLGFGNSYNEQFF TGTGCCAGCAGCTTAGGTTTCGGCAACTCCTACAATGAGCAGTTCTTC
TRBJ1-5 TRBD1 TRBV18 many CASSGTGWNQPQHF TGTGCCAGCTCCGGGACAGGGTGGAATCAGCCCCAGCATTTT
TRBJ1-5 - TRBV20-1 many CSAKGGLQPQHF TGCAGTGCTAAAGGGGGACTGCAGCCCCAGCATTTT
TRBJ2-7 - TRBV11-1 many CASARLPSYEQYF TGTGCATCGGCGAGACTCCCCTCCTACGAGCAGTACTTC
TRBJ2-7 - TRBV20-1 many CSASLTGPYEQYF TGCAGTGCTAGCCTAACGGGGCCCTACGAGCAGTACTTC
TRBJ1-1 - TRBV20-1 many CSVTLRGLDGAFF TGCAGTGTCACTCTTCGCGGGTTAGACGGAGCTTTCTTT
TRBJ2-2 - TRBV7-3 many CASSIPNTGELFF TGTGCCAGCTCAATCCCGAACACCGGGGAGCTGTTTTTT
TRBJ2-1 TRBD1 TRBV29-1 many CSVTGGRTYNEQFF TGCAGCGTAACAGGGGGCCGAACTTACAATGAGCAGTTCTTC
TRBJ2-1 TRBD1 TRBV6-1 many CASTRTYGQGSYNEQFF TGTGCCAGTACCAGGACGTACGGACAGGGTTCCTACAATGAGCAGTTCTTC
TRBJ2-7 TRBD1 TRBV20-1 many CSASLPGTGSYEQYF TGCAGTGCCAGCCTACCCGGGACAGGGAGCTACGAGCAGTACTTC
TRBJ1-2 TRBD1 TRBV5-5 many CASSRRTGVNYGYTF TGTGCCAGCAGCCGGAGGACAGGGGTGAACTATGGCTACACCTTC
TRBJ2-7 TRBD1 TRBV13 few CASSQDRGLSYEQYF TGTGCCAGCAGCCAAGACAGGGGGCTTTCCTACGAGCAGTACTTC
TRBJ1-5 - TRBV28 many CASREGFQSSNQPQHF TGTGCCAGCAGGGAGGGGTTCCAGTCGAGCAATCAGCCCCAGCATTTT
TRBJ2-7 - TRBV27 many CASSPGESYEQYF TGTGCCAGCAGCCCCGGGGAATCCTACGAGCAGTACTTC
TRBJ2-5 TRBD2 TRBV19 many CASSISSGSIQETQYF TGTGCCAGTAGTATTTCTAGCGGGAGTATTCAAGAGACCCAGTACTTC
TRBJ2-6 - TRBV6-2/TRBV6-3 many CASSYSSGANVLTF TGTGCCAGCAGTTACAGCTCTGGGGCCAACGTCCTGACTTTC
TRBJ1-6 - TRBV27 many CASSLSGGRSNSPLHF TGTGCCAGCAGTTTATCGGGGGGGCGCAGTAATTCACCCCTCCACTTT
TRBJ2-5 TRBD2 TRBV28 - CASRYQGLAGWETQYF TGTGCCAGCAGGTACCAGGGACTAGCGGGTTGGGAGACCCAGTACTTC
TRBJ2-3 TRBD2 TRBV6-2/TRBV6-3 many CASSYRTSGGAESQYF TGTGCCAGCAGTTACCGGACTAGCGGGGGGGCCGAATCGCAGTATTTT
TRBJ2-7 - TRBV9 - CASSVDGSALYEQYF TGTGCCAGCAGCGTAGACGGGTCCGCCCTGTACGAGCAGTACTTC
TRBJ1-2 TRBD1 TRBV5-1 - CASSLSPTGGDGYTF TGCGCCAGCAGCTTGTCCCCCACAGGGGGCGATGGCTACACCTTC